What follows are 27 T cell receptor beta chains derived from one specimen sequenced in a study of shared clonotypes between healthy human individuals. Some clones are missing from TCRdb's copy, which holds only in-frame ones; the method was immunoSEQ multiplex PCR. The data show around 1.6 million clones, under 99% seen once. The material sequenced was naive CD4+ T cells sorted from blood. Documented subset: CD45RA+ positively selected. Source of these receptors: a man between 25 and 39 years old in good health.

V and J are TRBV6-1 and TRBJ1-2; perhaps TRBD1 as D (5 bases). Per the germline V gene, CDR1 is MNHNS and CDR2 is SASEGT. The length of the CDR3 is 17 residues. V was shortened by 2 bases and J by 4 bases, with 20 bases between the two germline ends. The CDR3 DNA reads as TGTGCCAGCAGTGAAATCCGCGTCCAAGGGGTTGTCTATGGCTACACCTTC. This translates into CASSEIRVQGVVYGYTF.

J is TRBJ1-2 and V is TRBV5-5, with no clear D. Trimming pared 4 bases from V and 8 bases from J, leaving 12 bases between. From germline, CDR1 is SGHKS and CDR2 YYEKEE (reference sequence). The CDR3 is 12 residues long. The CDR3 is CASSPQWTGYTF. The CDR3 nucleotides are TGTGCCAGCAGCCCCCAATGGACCGGCTACACCTTC.

CDR3 nucleotides: TGTGCCAGTAGTATAGCAGGGGGATCTGGCTACACCTTC. Translation: CASSIAGGSGYTF. The rearrangement uses TRBV19 and TRBJ1-2; TRBD1 aligns across 7 bases. The CDR3 contains 13 residues. The germline gives CDR1 LNHDA, CDR2 SQIVND (reference sequence). V trimming: 1 base; J trimming: 7 bases; junction bases outside the gene matches: 3.

This clone appeared once. The chain couples TRBV2 to TRBJ2-7, with 8 bases aligning to TRBD1. The CDR3 has 15 residues. With V trimmed by 1 base and J by 3 bases, 5 bases remained unmatched. The germline V gene has CDR1 SNHLY and CDR2 FYNNEI. The DNA of the CDR3 is TGTGCCAGCAGTGAAGGTGTGACAGGGGTCTACGAGCAGTACTTC. This gives the protein CASSEGVTGVYEQYF.

As for this clone: The same CDR3 is also encoded by other DNA sequences in this sample. This chain connects TRBV19 to TRBJ2-1; maybe TRBD1 (5 bases). Between the trimmed V and J ends, which lost 1 base and 0 bases, there was a span of 7 bases. This CDR3 comprises 15 residues. Germline V gene lookup returns CDR1 LNHDA and CDR2 SQIVND (reference sequence). DNA for the CDR3: TGTGCCAGTAGTATAGGACAGAGCTCCTACAATGAGCAGTTCTTC. Residues: CASSIGQSSYNEQFF.

A note on this clone: Other DNA sequences in the same sample also yield this CDR3. The chain carries TRBV2 and TRBJ2-5; perhaps TRBD1 as D (5 bases). This CDR3 is 14 amino acids long. V shed 0 bases and J shed 5 bases, with 10 bases lying between them. Germline CDR1 reads SNHLY; CDR2 reads FYNNEI. CDR3 protein: CASSEALQGETQYF. The DNA for the CDR3 is TGTGCCAGCAGTGAAGCGCTTCAGGGCGAGACCCAGTACTTC.

This chain links TRBV7-3 with TRBJ2-2; 9 bases are shared with TRBD1. The CDR3 contains 16 residues. Germline V lookup: CDR1 SGHTA, CDR2 FQGTGA. V lost 5 bases, J lost 10 bases, and 14 bases stayed unmatched. CDR3 DNA: TGTGCCAGCAGCCCCCACGTCCCGGGACAGGGCGTGGAGCTGTTTTTT. Its translation: CASSPHVPGQGVELFF.

The rearrangement links TRBV5-1 to TRBJ2-7, with D possibly being TRBD1 (6 bases). The CDR3 contains 13 residues. V lost 1 base to trimming and J lost 5 bases, with 10 bases between them. CDR1 and CDR2 from the germline V gene are SGHRS and YFSETQ. This chain's CDR3 is CASSLTGINEQYF. CDR3 coding DNA: TGCGCCAGCAGCTTGACAGGGATCAACGAGCAGTACTTC.

Note on this clone: The sample has other DNA sequences that encode this CDR3 too. The chain employs TRBV9 and TRBJ2-3; the D is unclear. This CDR3 is built from 13 residues. Per the germline V gene, CDR1 is SGDLS and CDR2 is YYNGEE. The V and J ends lost 0 bases and 1 base respectively, with 3 bases between them. The CDR3 DNA reads TGTGCCAGCAGCGTAGAGCGCACAGATACGCAGTATTTT. It specifies CASSVERTDTQYF.

In this sample, this clone turned up once. V is TRBV5-4 and J is TRBJ2-7, with TRBD2 identical over 10 bases. This CDR3 has 19 amino acids. Per the germline V gene, CDR1 is SGHNT and CDR2 is YYREEE (reference sequence). V was pared by 3 bases and J by 0 bases, with 15 bases of the junction left unmatched. CDR3 loop: CASSSPTWTSGKPSYEQYF. The CDR3 DNA reads TGTGCCAGCAGCTCCCCGACCTGGACTAGCGGCAAACCCTCCTACGAGCAGTACTTC.

The chain couples TRBV5-1 to TRBJ2-7; 8 bases match TRBD1. This CDR3 region has 13 residues. The germline V gene encodes CDR1 SGHRS and CDR2 YFSETQ. The junction had 5 bases not matched to a gene; V was cut back by 7 bases and J by 2 bases. The DNA for the CDR3 is TGCGCCAGCTCCGGGACAGGAACCTACGAGCAGTACTTC. This encodes CASSGTGTYEQYF.

This clone was seen a handful of times. The V and J genes are TRBV10-3 and TRBJ1-1; D is uncertain. Germline V gene data show CDR1 as ENHRY and CDR2 as SYGVKD. The CDR3 consists of 13 residues. Trimming removed 2 bases from V and 4 bases from J, with 8 bases in between. As DNA, the CDR3 is TGTGCCATCAGTGAGAGGGATTCCACTGAAGCTTTCTTT. It translates to CAISERDSTEAFF.

This clone was seen once. The chain recombines TRBV7-9 with TRBJ1-3, with 7 nucleotides matching TRBD1. V trimming: 4 bases; J trimming: 0 bases; junction bases outside the gene matches: 9. This CDR3 is built from 17 residues. The germline CDR1 and CDR2 sequences are SEHNR and FQNEAQ (reference sequence). The CDR3 DNA reads as TGTGCCAGCAGCTCTAGGACAGGAATACGCTCTGGAAACACCATATATTTT. Its translation: CASSSRTGIRSGNTIYF.

The gene calls are TRBV15 and TRBJ2-7, with D tentatively TRBD2 (6 bases). Looked up from germline, CDR1 is LNHNV and CDR2 is YYDKDF (reference sequence). V was trimmed by 0 bases and J by 7 bases, leaving 13 bases between them. The CDR3 loop spans 14 amino acids. CDR3 nucleotides: TGTGCCACCAGCAGAGATCCCCAGGGAGGAGAGCAGTACTTC. This codes for CATSRDPQGGEQYF.

The chain has TRBV18 and TRBJ1-5; 7 nucleotides agree with TRBD1. CDR1 and CDR2 from the germline V gene are KGHSH and LQKENI. V gave up 4 bases and J gave up 8 bases; unmatched junction bases: 8. CDR3 length: 14 residues. For the CDR3, the DNA is TGTGCCAGCTCACGAGGGGGCGGACTAGAGCCCCAGCATTTT. This sequence encodes CASSRGGGLEPQHF.

The chain carries TRBV27 and TRBJ2-7; 8 positions match TRBD2. Germline V gene sequence: CDR1 MNHEY, CDR2 SMNVEV (reference sequence). The V gene end was trimmed by 3 bases and the J gene end by 1 base; junction bases not matched to a gene: 11. The CDR3 has 17 residues. CDR3 in DNA: TGTGCCAGCAGTTTCACAACGGCGGGAGGTACATCCTACGAGCAGTACTTC. As protein: CASSFTTAGGTSYEQYF.

This clone was counted a single time. This sample also contains other DNA sequences that code for the same CDR3. The chain recombines TRBV5-1 with TRBJ2-7; 14 nucleotides line up with TRBD2. Germline CDR1 is SGHRS and CDR2 is YFSETQ. This CDR3 contains 14 residues. V shed 4 bases and J 6 bases; nucleotides not matched to a gene: 3. CDR3 region: CASSPGLAGGEQYF. DNA of the CDR3: TGCGCCAGCAGCCCCGGACTAGCGGGAGGCGAGCAGTACTTC.

The chain links TRBV15 to TRBJ2-7; D is perhaps TRBD2 (5 bases). CDR1 and CDR2 (germline): LNHNV, YYDKDF (reference sequence). The length of the CDR3 is 13 residues. V lost 2 bases, J lost 6 bases, and 11 bases lay in between. The CDR3 bases are TGTGCCACCAGCAGAAGTGGACGGGGCGAGCAGTACTTC. Translating gives CATSRSGRGEQYF. The full variable domain, with the rest looked up from reference TRBV15 and TRBJ2-7, is DAMVIQNPRYQVTQFGKPVTLSCSQTLNHNVMYWYQQKSSQAPKLLFHYYDKDFNNEADTPDNFQSRRPNTSFCFLDIRSPGLGDTAMYLCATSRSGRGEQYFGPGTRLTVT.

The genes are TRBV2 and TRBJ2-5, with 7 positions matching TRBD1. The ends lost 4 bases at V and 4 bases at J; junction bases unmatched: 9. This CDR3 has 15 residues. The germline gives CDR1 SNHLY, CDR2 FYNNEI. This chain's CDR3 is CASSATGVGRETQYF. DNA of the CDR3: TGTGCCAGCAGTGCTACAGGGGTCGGTCGAGAGACCCAGTACTTC.

The chain's CDR3 is CAIGTQGFGETQYF. CDR3 sequence (DNA): TGTGCCATCGGGACTCAGGGTTTTGGAGAGACCCAGTACTTC. The rearrangement uses TRBV10-3 and TRBJ2-5, with TRBD2 as a possible D gene (6 bases). CDR3 length: 14 amino acids. Trimming left V 8 bases short and J 4 bases short, with 17 bases between. Germline CDR1 and CDR2: ENHRY and SYGVKD.

The chain links TRBV29-1 to TRBJ1-1; possibly TRBD1 for D (5 bases). Germline assignment: CDR1 SQVTM and CDR2 ANQGSEA. The CDR3 runs to 15 residues. Trimming removed 4 bases at V and 1 base at J, with 16 bases between. The CDR3 loop reads CSVVQTGTENTEAFF. The CDR3 coding sequence is TGCAGCGTTGTTCAAACCGGGACGGAGAACACTGAAGCTTTCTTT. The full variable domain, its missing parts supplied by reference TRBV29-1 and TRBJ1-1, is SAVISQKPSRDICQRGTSLTIQCQVDSQVTMMFWYRQQPGQSLTLIATANQGSEATYESGFVIDKFPISRPNLTFSTLTVSNMSPEDSSIYLCSVVQTGTENTEAFFGQGTRLTVV.

The V and J genes are TRBV18 and TRBJ2-7; D uncertain. Germline V lookup: CDR1 KGHSH, CDR2 LQKENI. V was trimmed by 2 bases and J by 7 bases, leaving 12 bases between them. The CDR3 is made up of 13 amino acids. The CDR3 is CASSPNGLREQYF. In DNA, the CDR3 is TGTGCCAGCTCACCAAACGGGTTACGGGAGCAGTACTTC.

The rearrangement uses TRBV5-1 and TRBJ2-2; D uncertain. Germline loops: CDR1 SGHRS, CDR2 YFSETQ. The CDR3 extends over 16 amino acids. Trimming pared 0 bases from V and 7 bases from J, leaving 16 bases between. The CDR3 DNA follows: TGCGCCAGCAGCTTGGCCCCAGGACGAGAAGGCGGGGAGCTGTTTTTT. Translation: CASSLAPGREGGELFF.

This sequence joins TRBV18 and TRBJ2-1, with 7 bases that match TRBD2. J lost 8 bases, V lost 0 bases, and 4 bases had no gene match. The CDR3 consists of 14 residues. CDR1 is KGHSH, CDR2 LQKENI, per germline. The CDR3 here is CASSPPTSFHEQFF. CDR3 DNA: TGTGCCAGCTCACCACCGACTAGCTTCCATGAGCAGTTCTTC.

This chain joins TRBV11-3 and TRBJ2-5; 9 positions agree with TRBD1. The CDR3 loop spans 15 amino acids. Germline lookup yields CDR1 SGHNT and CDR2 YENEEA. V lost 8 bases and J lost 3; bases outside the gene matches: 10. DNA for the CDR3: TGTGCCAGCTCCCTAGGACAGGGGTCGGAAGAGACCCAGTACTTC. Residues: CASSLGQGSEETQYF.

The rearrangement joins TRBV14 to TRBJ1-4; D unresolved. The CDR3 contains 14 residues. Germline V CDR1 and CDR2: SGHDN, FVKESK. V lost 3 bases to trimming and J lost 10 bases, with 15 bases between them. CDR3 sequence (DNA): TGTGCCAGCAGCCATGAATCCACCGAGGGAAAACTGTTTTTT. This sequence encodes CASSHESTEGKLFF.

Concerning this clone: The same CDR3 arises from other DNA sequences in this sample as well. The V and J genes are TRBV6-5 and TRBJ1-5; 7 bases are a match to TRBD1. The CDR3 length is 14 residues. The V gene end was trimmed by 5 bases and the J gene end by 2 bases; junction bases not matched to a gene: 3. Germline V CDR1 and CDR2: MNHEY, SVGAGI. The CDR3 DNA follows: TGTGCCAGCAGTCGACAGGGCGGCAATCAGCCCCAGCATTTT. It codes for CASSRQGGNQPQHF.